This T cell receptor (beta chain) stems from a study of post-analysis software for immune sequencing data. Study in general: Included among the disease courses, which were recorded for the cohort, were relapsing-remitting, secondary progressive and progressive-relapsing multiple sclerosis.

This clonotype has just a few counts. Its antigen is not known. Incorporated into the TCR beta cDNA libraries were unique molecular identifiers, which served to reduce PCR and sequencing biases. T cells numbering about 0.95 to 10 million gave rise to roughly 0.5 million cDNA molecules. In TCRdb, the PCR reads were re-called with MiXCR into one record per CDR3 protein. Of more than 500,000 distinct CDR3 sequences detected, around a third appear once; the ten largest clones hold less than 6%. Study-wide findings and caveats: Significantly lower normalized Chao1 diversity was found in patients with multiple sclerosis relative to controls. Patients used roughly five TRBV segments, including TRBV5-6, TRBV5-1 and TRBV20-1, more often than controls.

V gave up 4 bases and J gave up 5 bases, with 20 bases separating them. The CDR3 consists of 16 residues. Germline V gene sequence: CDR1 LNHNV, CDR2 YYDKDF (reference sequence). This receptor was obtained from a girl between 2 and 17 years old with multiple sclerosis. The gene calls are TRBV15 and TRBJ1-2; the D gene is possibly TRBD1 (6 bases). The material sequenced was blood. The CDR3 DNA reads TGTGCCACCAGCAACACTAGGGCGGGGGCGACGTATGGCTACACCTTC. Its translation is CATSNTRAGATYGYTF.